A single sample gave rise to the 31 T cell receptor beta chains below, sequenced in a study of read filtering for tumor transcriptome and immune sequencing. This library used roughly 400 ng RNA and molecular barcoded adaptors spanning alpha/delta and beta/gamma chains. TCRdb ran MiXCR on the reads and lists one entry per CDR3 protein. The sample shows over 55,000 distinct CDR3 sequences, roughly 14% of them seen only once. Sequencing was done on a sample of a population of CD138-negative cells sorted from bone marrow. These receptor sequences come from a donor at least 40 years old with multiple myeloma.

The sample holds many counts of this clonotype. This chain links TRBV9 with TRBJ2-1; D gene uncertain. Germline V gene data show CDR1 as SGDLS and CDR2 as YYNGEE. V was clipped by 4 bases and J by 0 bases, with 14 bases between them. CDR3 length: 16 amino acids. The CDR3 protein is CASSPNPFGSYNEQFF. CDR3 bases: TGTGCCAGCAGCCCCAACCCCTTCGGCTCCTACAATGAGCAGTTCTTC. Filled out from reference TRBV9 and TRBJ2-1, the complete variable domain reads DSGVTQTPKHLITATGQRVTLRCSPRSGDLSVYWYQQSLDQGLQFLIQYYNGEERAKGNILERFSAQQFPDLHSELNLSSLELGDSALYFCASSPNPFGSYNEQFFGPGTRLTVL.

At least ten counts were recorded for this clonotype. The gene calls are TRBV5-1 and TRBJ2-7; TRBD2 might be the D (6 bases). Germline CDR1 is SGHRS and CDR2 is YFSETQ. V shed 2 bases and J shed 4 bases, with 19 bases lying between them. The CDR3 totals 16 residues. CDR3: CASSFAGLSPQYEQYF. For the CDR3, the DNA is TGCGCCAGCAGCTTCGCGGGACTTTCGCCCCAATACGAGCAGTACTTC.

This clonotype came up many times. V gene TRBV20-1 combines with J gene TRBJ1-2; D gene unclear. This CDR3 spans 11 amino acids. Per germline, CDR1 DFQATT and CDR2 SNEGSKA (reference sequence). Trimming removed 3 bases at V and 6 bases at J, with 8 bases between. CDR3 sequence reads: CSARDEDGYTF. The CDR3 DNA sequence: TGCAGTGCTAGGGATGAAGATGGCTACACCTTC.

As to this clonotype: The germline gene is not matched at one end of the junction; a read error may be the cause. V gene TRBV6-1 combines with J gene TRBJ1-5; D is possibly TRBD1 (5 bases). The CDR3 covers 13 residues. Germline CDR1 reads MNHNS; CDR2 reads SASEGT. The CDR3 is CASNLQEDQLQHF. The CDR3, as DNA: TGTGCCAGCAATCTACAGGAGGATCAGCTCCAGCATTTT.

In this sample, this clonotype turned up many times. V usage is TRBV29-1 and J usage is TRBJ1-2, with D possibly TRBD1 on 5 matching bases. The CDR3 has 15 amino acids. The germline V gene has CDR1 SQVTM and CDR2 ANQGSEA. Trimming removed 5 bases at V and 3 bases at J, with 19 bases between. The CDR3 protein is CSVRGPPDKDYGYTF. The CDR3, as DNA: TGCAGCGTTCGGGGCCCCCCTGATAAAGACTATGGCTACACCTTC.

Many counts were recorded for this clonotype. The CDR3 nucleotides read TGTGCCAGCGGGGGATTTACCGGGGAGCTGTTTTTT. It is translated as CASGGFTGELFF. The genes are TRBV28 and TRBJ2-2; D possibly matches TRBD1 or TRBD2 (5 bases each). This CDR3 spans 12 amino acids. Germline assignment: CDR1 MDHEN and CDR2 SYDVKM. V dropped 8 bases and J dropped 5 bases, with 9 bases sitting between them.

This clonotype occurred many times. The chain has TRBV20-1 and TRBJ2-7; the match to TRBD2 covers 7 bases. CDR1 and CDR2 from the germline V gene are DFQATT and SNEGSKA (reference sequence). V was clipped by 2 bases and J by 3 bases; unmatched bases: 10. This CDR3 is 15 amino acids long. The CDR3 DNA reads TGCAGTGCTAGAATGAGGACTAGTTGGGGCTACGAGCAGTACTTC. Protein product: CSARMRTSWGYEQYF.

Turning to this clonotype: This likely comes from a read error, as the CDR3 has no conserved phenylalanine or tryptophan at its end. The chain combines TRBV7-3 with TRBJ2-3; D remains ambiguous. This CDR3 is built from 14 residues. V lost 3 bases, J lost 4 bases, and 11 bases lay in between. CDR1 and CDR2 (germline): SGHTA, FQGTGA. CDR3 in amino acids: CASSFKARSDTQYL. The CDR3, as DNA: TGTGCCAGCAGCTTTAAGGCCCGCTCAGATACGCAGTATTTG.

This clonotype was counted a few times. The DNA of the CDR3 is TGCAGCGTTAAACAGGGGAGTGGCGGGGAGCTGTTTTTT. Translating it yields CSVKQGSGGELFF. The V gene is TRBV29-1, the J gene TRBJ2-2, with 7 bases identical to TRBD1. V lost 5 bases and J lost 7; bases outside the gene matches: 7. Germline V gene data show CDR1 as SQVTM and CDR2 as ANQGSEA. The CDR3 spans 13 residues.

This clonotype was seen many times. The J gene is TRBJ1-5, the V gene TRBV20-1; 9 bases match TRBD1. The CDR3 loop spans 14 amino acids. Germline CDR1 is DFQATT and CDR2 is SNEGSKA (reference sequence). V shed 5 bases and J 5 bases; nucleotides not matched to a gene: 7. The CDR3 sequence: CSAAPGQGDQPQHF. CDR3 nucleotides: TGCAGTGCTGCTCCGGGACAGGGAGATCAGCCCCAGCATTTT.

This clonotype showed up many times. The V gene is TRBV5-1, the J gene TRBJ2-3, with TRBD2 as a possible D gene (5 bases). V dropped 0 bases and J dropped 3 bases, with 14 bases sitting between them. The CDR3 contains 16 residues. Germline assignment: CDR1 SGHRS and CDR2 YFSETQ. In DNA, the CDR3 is TGCGCCAGCAGCTTGGAACCGGGAACGGGGACAGATACGCAGTATTTT. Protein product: CASSLEPGTGTDTQYF.

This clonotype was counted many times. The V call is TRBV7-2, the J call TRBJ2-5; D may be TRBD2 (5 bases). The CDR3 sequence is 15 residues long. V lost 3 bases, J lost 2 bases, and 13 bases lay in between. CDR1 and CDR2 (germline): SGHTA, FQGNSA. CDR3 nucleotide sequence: TGTGCCAGCAGCTTCAGGACCCCGGGGCAAGAGACCCAGTACTTC. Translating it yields CASSFRTPGQETQYF.

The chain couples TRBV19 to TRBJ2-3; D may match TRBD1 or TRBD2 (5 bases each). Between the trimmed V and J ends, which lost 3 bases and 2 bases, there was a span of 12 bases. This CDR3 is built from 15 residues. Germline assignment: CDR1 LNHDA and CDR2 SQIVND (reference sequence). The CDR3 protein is CASSMGRSLTDTQYF. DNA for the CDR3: TGTGCCAGTAGTATGGGACGGAGCCTCACAGATACGCAGTATTTT.

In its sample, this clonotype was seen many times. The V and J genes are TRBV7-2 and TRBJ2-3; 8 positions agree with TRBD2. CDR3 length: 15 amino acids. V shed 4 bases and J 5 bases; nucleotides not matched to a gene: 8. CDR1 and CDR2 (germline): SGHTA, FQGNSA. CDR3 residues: CASSSSGTRKDTQYF. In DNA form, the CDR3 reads TGTGCCAGCAGCTCGTCCGGGACTAGGAAAGATACGCAGTATTTT.

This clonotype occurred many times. CDR3 DNA sequence: TGTGCCAGCAGCTTAGCGCTAGCCTTTGATACGCAGTATTTT. This gives the protein CASSLALAFDTQYF. This chain connects TRBV7-2 to TRBJ2-3; a weak D match, TRBD2 (5 bases). Germline V gives CDR1 SGHTA, CDR2 FQGNSA. The CDR3 runs to 14 residues. The V end lost 0 bases, the J end lost 6 bases, and 10 bases lay between the germline ends.

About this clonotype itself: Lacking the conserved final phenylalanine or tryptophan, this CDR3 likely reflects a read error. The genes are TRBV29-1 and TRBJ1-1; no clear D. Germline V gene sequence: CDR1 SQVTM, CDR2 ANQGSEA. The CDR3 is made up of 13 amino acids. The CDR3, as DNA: TGCGGCGTTCGACGCCTTGAGAACACTGAAGCTTTCTTG. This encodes CGVRRLENTEAFL.

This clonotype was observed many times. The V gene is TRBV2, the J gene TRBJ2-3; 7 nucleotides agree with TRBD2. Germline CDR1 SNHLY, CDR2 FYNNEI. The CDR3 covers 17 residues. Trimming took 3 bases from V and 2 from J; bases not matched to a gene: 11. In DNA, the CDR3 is TGTGCCAGCAGTGACGGTGGGATAGCGGGCGACACAGATACGCAGTATTTT. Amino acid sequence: CASSDGGIAGDTDTQYF.

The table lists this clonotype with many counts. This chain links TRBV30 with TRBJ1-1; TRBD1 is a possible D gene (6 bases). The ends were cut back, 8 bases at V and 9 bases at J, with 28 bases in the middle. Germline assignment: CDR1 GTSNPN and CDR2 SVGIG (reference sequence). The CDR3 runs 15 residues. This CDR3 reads CATGSALWGQVQAFF. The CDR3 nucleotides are TGTGCCACCGGGAGTGCGCTGTGGGGGCAGGTTCAAGCTTTCTTT. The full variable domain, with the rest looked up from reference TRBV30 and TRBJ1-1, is SQTIHQWPATLVQPVGSPLSLECTVEGTSNPNLYWYRQAAGRGLQLLFYSVGIGQISSEVPQNLSASRPQDRQFILSSKKLLLSDSGFYLCATGSALWGQVQAFFGQGTRLTVV.

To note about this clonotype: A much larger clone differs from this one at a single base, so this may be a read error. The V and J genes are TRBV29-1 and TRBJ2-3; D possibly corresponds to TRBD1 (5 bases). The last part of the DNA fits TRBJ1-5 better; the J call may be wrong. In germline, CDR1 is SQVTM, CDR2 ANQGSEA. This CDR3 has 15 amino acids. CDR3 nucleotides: TGCAGCGCCTTGGTGGGGCCGCCGAACACAGATACGCAGCATTTT. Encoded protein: CSALVGPPNTDTQHF.

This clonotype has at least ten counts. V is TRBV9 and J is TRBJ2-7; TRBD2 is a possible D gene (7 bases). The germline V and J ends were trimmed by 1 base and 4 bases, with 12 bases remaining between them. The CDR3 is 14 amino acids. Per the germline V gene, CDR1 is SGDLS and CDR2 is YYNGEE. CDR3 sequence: CASSVRGGSYEQYF. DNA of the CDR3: TGTGCCAGCAGCGTAAGGGGGGGTTCGTACGAGCAGTACTTC.

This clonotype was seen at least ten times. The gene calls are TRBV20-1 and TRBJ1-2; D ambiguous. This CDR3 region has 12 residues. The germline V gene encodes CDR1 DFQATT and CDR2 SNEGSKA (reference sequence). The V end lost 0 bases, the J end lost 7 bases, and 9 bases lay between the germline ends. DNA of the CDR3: TGCAGTGCTAGAGAGGCTCCGAGTGGCTACACCTTC. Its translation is CSAREAPSGYTF.

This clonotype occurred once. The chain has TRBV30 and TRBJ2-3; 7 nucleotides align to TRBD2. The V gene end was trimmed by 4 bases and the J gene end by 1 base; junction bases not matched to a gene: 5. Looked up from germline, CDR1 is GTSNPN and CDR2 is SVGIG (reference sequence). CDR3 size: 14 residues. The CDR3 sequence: CAWKGAGGTDTQYF. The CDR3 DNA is TGTGCCTGGAAAGGGGCGGGAGGCACAGATACGCAGTATTTT.

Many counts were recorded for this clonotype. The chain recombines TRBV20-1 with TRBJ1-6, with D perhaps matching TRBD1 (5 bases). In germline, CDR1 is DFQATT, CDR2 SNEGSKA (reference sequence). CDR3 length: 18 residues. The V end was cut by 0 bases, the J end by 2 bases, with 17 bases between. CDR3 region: CSARDPRGAPTYNSPLHF. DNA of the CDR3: TGCAGTGCTAGAGACCCGAGAGGGGCCCCAACCTATAATTCACCCCTCCACTTT.

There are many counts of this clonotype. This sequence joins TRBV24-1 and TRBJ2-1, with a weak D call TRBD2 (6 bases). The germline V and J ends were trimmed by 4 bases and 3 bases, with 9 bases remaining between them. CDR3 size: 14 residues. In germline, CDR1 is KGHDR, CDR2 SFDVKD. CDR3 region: CATSDRDFYNEQFF. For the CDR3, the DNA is TGTGCCACCAGTGACCGGGACTTCTACAATGAGCAGTTCTTC.

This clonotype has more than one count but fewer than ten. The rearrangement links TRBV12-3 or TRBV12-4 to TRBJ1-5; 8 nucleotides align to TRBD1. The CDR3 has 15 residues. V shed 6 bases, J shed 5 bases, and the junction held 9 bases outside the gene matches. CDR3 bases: TGTGCCAGCAGCCGGACAGGGAGTCTGGATCAGCCCCAGCATTTT. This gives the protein CASSRTGSLDQPQHF.

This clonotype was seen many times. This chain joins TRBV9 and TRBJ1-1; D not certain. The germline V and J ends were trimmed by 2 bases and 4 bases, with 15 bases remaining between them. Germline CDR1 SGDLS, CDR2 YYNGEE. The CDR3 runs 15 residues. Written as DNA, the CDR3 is TGTGCCAGCAGCGTGTCGGAGAAACTGGGCACTGAAGCTTTCTTT. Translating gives CASSVSEKLGTEAFF.

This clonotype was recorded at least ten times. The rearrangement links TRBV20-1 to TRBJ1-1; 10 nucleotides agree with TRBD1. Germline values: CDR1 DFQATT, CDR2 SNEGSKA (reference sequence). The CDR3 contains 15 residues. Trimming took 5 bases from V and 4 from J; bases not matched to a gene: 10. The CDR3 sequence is CSAVSVGQGFTEAFF. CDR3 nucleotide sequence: TGCAGTGCTGTATCTGTGGGACAGGGGTTCACTGAAGCTTTCTTT.

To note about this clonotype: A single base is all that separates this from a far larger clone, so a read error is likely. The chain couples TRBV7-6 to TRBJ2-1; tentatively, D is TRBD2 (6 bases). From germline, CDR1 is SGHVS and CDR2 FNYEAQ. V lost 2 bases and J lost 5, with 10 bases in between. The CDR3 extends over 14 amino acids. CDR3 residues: CASSLTASDNEQFF. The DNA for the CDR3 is TGTGCCAGCAGCTTAACCGCTAGCGACAATGAGCAGTTCTTC.

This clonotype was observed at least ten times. CDR3 nucleotides: TGTGCCAGCAGCAAAGGGAACAGCGCTCCTTCCTACGAGCAGTACTTC. Translating it yields CASSKGNSAPSYEQYF. The rearrangement uses TRBV21-1 and TRBJ2-7. TRBV21-1 is described as a pseudogene. The CDR3 has 16 amino acids.

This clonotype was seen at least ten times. The CDR3 DNA reads TGTGCCAGTAGTATGAGTAAAGGCTACGAGCAGTACTTC. This translates into CASSMSKGYEQYF. The chain couples TRBV19 to TRBJ2-7; D remains unclear. With 3 bases removed from V and 3 bases from J, the gap between germline ends came to 9 bases. Germline V gene lookup returns CDR1 LNHDA and CDR2 SQIVND (reference sequence). The CDR3 spans 13 residues.

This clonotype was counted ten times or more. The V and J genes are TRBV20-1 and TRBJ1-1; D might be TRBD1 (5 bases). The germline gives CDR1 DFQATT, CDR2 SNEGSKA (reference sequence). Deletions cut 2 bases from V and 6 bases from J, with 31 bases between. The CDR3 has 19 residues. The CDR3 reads CSARTSLDSLRSVVAEAFF. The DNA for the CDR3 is TGCAGTGCTAGAACCTCGCTCGACAGCCTGCGGTCAGTGGTCGCTGAAGCTTTCTTT.